What follows is one TCR beta chain and its context. What it binds is unknown. The data derive from a study of cytomegalovirus exposure and HLA in healthy donors. The study sampled nominally healthy donors, though unrecorded immune exposures were likely. Overall study results and limits: Clonal expansion was found to be greater in HLA-associated TCR beta chains than in equally common others in a later analysis.

Primers for the PCR totalled 60 Vbeta and 13 Jbeta. Study processing details: Later, tens of millions of unique TCR beta chains were counted in an analysis, and 8.5 million to 13 million of them were shared. Only in-frame clones appear in the TCRdb table, and some are missing; sequencing was by immunoSEQ multiplex PCR. That table gives V, J and clone size, and the DNA gave D and trimming. This sample has fewer than 250,000 clones; roughly three quarters occur once, and the top ten carry 1.6%. The germline V gene has CDR1 SEHNR and CDR2 FQNEAQ (reference sequence). V was pared by 1 base and J by 0 bases, with 16 bases between. This CDR3 spans 18 amino acids.

The receptor was derived from a woman aged 18-30 years in good health and CMV-seronegative. Sequencing was carried out using PBMCs. The V call is TRBV7-9, the J call TRBJ1-3; the D gene is possibly TRBD1 (5 bases). The CDR3 sequence is CASSLGGSRGASGNTIYF. The CDR3 nucleotides are TGTGCCAGCAGCTTAGGAGGTTCTCGCGGGGCCTCTGGAAACACCATATATTTT.